The rows below give T cell receptor beta chains drawn from one sample of a study of T cell repertoires in cytomegalovirus infection. Their antigens remain unidentified. TCRdb itself ran the reads through MiXCR, one entry per CDR3 protein. The data show around 34,000 distinct CDR3 sequences, roughly half seen once. The material sequenced was CD8+ T cells from cultured PBMCs, taken from culture after CMV antigen stimulation. These receptors were obtained from a human donor in good health (CMV status not recorded). Some clones in this sample may be carry-over from other donors' samples. Both conserved end residues are part of each CDR3. A D gene is named only where the DNA matches it firmly. Clone size is shown for a subset of rows, as once, few, many or a class of expanded clone.

d_call,clone_size,v_call,j_call,cdr3_nt,cdr3_aa
.,few,TRBV9,TRBJ1-5,TGTGCCAGCAGCGTAGGGGGGTTGGACCAGCCCCAGCATTTT,CASSVGGLDQPQHF
TRBD1,.,TRBV6-5,TRBJ1-6,TGTGCCAGCAGACGGCCCGGGACAGATAATTCACCCCTCCACTTT,CASRRPGTDNSPLHF
.,.,TRBV7-4,TRBJ2-5,TGTGCCAGCAGCTTAGGTGGTAGGAAAGAGACCCAGTACTTC,CASSLGGRKETQYF
.,few,TRBV4-2,TRBJ2-7,TGTGCCAGCAGCCCCCGAGGTTTCCTATACGAGCAGTACTTC,CASSPRGFLYEQYF
.,.,TRBV5-1,TRBJ2-7,TGCGCCAGCAGCTTACTGGGATACGAGCAGTACTTC,CASSLLGYEQYF
.,.,TRBV7-6,TRBJ2-3,TGTGCCAGCAGCTTAGGCCGCTACCGGGGGCGATCAGATACGCAGTATTTT,CASSLGRYRGRSDTQYF
.,.,TRBV7-9,TRBJ2-1,TGTGCCAGCAGCTTAACTGATTACAATGAGCAGTTCTTC,CASSLTDYNEQFF
TRBD1,.,TRBV7-2,TRBJ1-2,TGTGCCAGCAGCAGACCGGGACAGATCTATGGCTACACCTTC,CASSRPGQIYGYTF
TRBD1,.,TRBV15,TRBJ2-5,TGTGCCACCAGCACGAACCCGGGACAGCCTTACCAAGAGACCCAGTACTTC,CATSTNPGQPYQETQYF
TRBD2,few,TRBV24-1,TRBJ2-5,TGTGCCACCAGTGATTGGACTAGCGGGAGCGGGCGAGAGACCCAGTACTTC,CATSDWTSGSGRETQYF
.,.,TRBV15,TRBJ1-2,TGTGCCACCAGCAGAGATAGGACTGACGGTGGCTATGGCTACACCTTC,CATSRDRTDGGYGYTF
.,.,TRBV7-9,TRBJ2-2,TGTGCCAGCAGCGCGGCTGACACCGGGGAGCTGTTTTTT,CASSAADTGELFF
.,.,TRBV12-3/TRBV12-4,TRBJ2-1,TGTGCCAGCAGTTTAGGGGGGCCCAATGAGCAGTTCTTC,CASSLGGPNEQFF
.,few,TRBV28,TRBJ2-5,TGTGCCAGCAGTTCTAAGAGCGAGGACAGTCAAGAGACCCAGTACTTC,CASSSKSEDSQETQYF
.,once,TRBV12-3/TRBV12-4,TRBJ2-7,TGTGCCAGCAGTTTAGGGACACTTTACGAGCAGTACTTC,CASSLGTLYEQYF
.,.,TRBV4-1,TRBJ2-7,TGCGCCAGCAGCCAAACCCCAGCTAGAACCTACGAGCAGTACTTC,CASSQTPARTYEQYF
TRBD2,.,TRBV29-1,TRBJ2-2,TGCAGCGTTGAGCCGGGGGGATCGAACACCGGGGAGCTGTTTTTT,CSVEPGGSNTGELFF
.,.,TRBV11-2,TRBJ2-5,TGTGCCAGCAGCCCCGGCCTTATGCTATTCCAAGAGACCCAGTACTTC,CASSPGLMLFQETQYF
.,few,TRBV7-2,TRBJ2-3,TGTGCCAGCAGCTCGGCCTTCAATGTGGATACGCAGTATTTT,CASSSAFNVDTQYF
.,.,TRBV7-3,TRBJ2-3,TGTGCCAGCAGCTTAAGAGGTCCAGCGATAGTCCCAGATACGCAGTATTTT,CASSLRGPAIVPDTQYF
TRBD1,.,TRBV20-1,TRBJ2-1,TGCAGTGCTGCACCATATGACAGGGATAAGAATGAGCAGTTCTTC,CSAAPYDRDKNEQFF
TRBD1,.,TRBV13,TRBJ1-1,TGTGCCAGCAGGGGACCGACAGGGGGGGCGGGGAACACTGAAGCTTTCTTT,CASRGPTGGAGNTEAFF
TRBD2,few,TRBV7-9,TRBJ2-3,TGTGCCAGCAGCTTACGACTAGCGGGAGTTTCGGATACGCAGTATTTT,CASSLRLAGVSDTQYF
TRBD1,.,TRBV29-1,TRBJ1-3,TGCAGCGTTGTAGGGACAGCGAGCTCTGGAAACACCATATATTTT,CSVVGTASSGNTIYF
.,.,TRBV7-3,TRBJ2-7,TGTGCCAGCAGCTCCTCAAGAACAGGGCTCTACGAGCAGTACTTC,CASSSSRTGLYEQYF